Shown below are 32 T cell receptor beta chains from a single sample sequenced in a study of blood T cells in healthy people across ages. A second PCR of about 7 to 12 cycles used a sample-barcoded 5' primer and a J-beta primer mix. TCRdb ran MiXCR on the 5' RACE reads and lists one entry per CDR3 protein. The data hold 590,000 or so distinct CDR3 sequences, with less than 35% observed a single time. The sequenced material came from blood. Receptors originate from a woman aged 80 or over in good health.

The table lists this clonotype with many counts. V and J are TRBV28 and TRBJ1-2; D is possibly TRBD1 (5 bases). CDR1 and CDR2 from the germline V gene are MDHEN and SYDVKM. Trimming left V 4 bases short and J 7 bases short, with 13 bases between. CDR3 size: 13 residues. The CDR3 here is CASSWGGRGGYTF. The DNA of the CDR3 is TGTGCCAGCAGTTGGGGGGGTCGGGGTGGCTACACCTTC.

This clonotype was detected ten times or more. A clone one base away is much larger, so this may be a read error. The chain's CDR3 is CATSREGGGYNEQYF. The CDR3 DNA sequence: TGTGCCACCAGCAGAGAAGGGGGGGGCTACAATGAGCAGTACTTC. The genes are TRBV15 and TRBJ2-5, with D perhaps TRBD2 (7 bases). This CDR3 contains 15 residues. The germline V and J ends were trimmed by 0 bases and 11 bases, with 19 bases remaining between them. Germline V gives CDR1 LNHNV, CDR2 YYDKDF (reference sequence). Full variable domain (rest looked up from reference TRBV15 and TRBJ2-5): DAMVIQNPRYQVTQFGKPVTLSCSQTLNHNVMYWYQQKSSQAPKLLFHYYDKDFNNEADTPDNFQSRRPNTSFCFLDIRSPGLGDTAMYLCATSREGGGYNEQYFGPGTRLLVL.

The chain is built from TRBV9 and TRBJ1-1; possible D gene TRBD1, 6 bases. V was cut by 3 bases and J by 3 bases, with 12 bases left in between. The CDR3 sequence is 14 residues long. CDR1 SGDLS and CDR2 YYNGEE come from the germline V gene. The CDR3 sequence: CASSASQGHTEAFF. CDR3 DNA: TGTGCCAGCAGCGCGTCACAGGGCCACACTGAAGCTTTCTTT.

The sample holds many counts of this clonotype. The CDR3 spells CASSFRIAPPCSYEQYF. In DNA form, the CDR3 reads TGTGCCAGCAGCTTTCGGATTGCACCTCCGTGCTCCTACGAGCAGTACTTC. The chain employs TRBV6-1 and TRBJ2-7, with D hard to call. CDR1 is MNHNS, CDR2 SASEGT, per germline. V was cut by 6 bases and J by 0 bases, with 21 bases left in between. This CDR3 is 17 amino acids long.

This clonotype was detected many times. The CDR3 bases are TGTGCCAGCAGTGAAGGCGGCGACTATGGCTACACCTTC. Its protein is CASSEGGDYGYTF. The chain has TRBV2 and TRBJ1-2; no firm D call. V was trimmed by 1 base and J by 3 bases, leaving 6 bases between them. CDR3 length equals 13 residues. Germline V gene data show CDR1 as SNHLY and CDR2 as FYNNEI.

This clonotype occurred once. This chain joins TRBV20-1 and TRBJ2-7, with TRBD1 matching 7 bases. The germline V gene has CDR1 DFQATT and CDR2 SNEGSKA (reference sequence). The ends lost 4 bases at V and 3 bases at J; junction bases unmatched: 6. The CDR3 totals 13 residues. The CDR3 DNA follows: TGCAGTGCTACCGACAGGGACAACTACGAGCAGTACTTC. This encodes CSATDRDNYEQYF.

Many counts were recorded for this clonotype. The chain recombines TRBV12-3 or TRBV12-4 with TRBJ2-7; D tentatively reads TRBD1 or TRBD2 (5 bases each). The CDR3 is 13 amino acids. Trimming shortened V by 0 bases and J by 7 bases, and 10 bases separated the two germline ends. The CDR3 reads CASSLAGGREQYF. In DNA, the CDR3 is TGTGCCAGCAGTTTAGCTGGGGGTAGGGAGCAGTACTTC.

This clonotype was observed at least ten times. This rearrangement joins TRBV6-5 to TRBJ2-7, with 8 bases that match TRBD2. The junction had 5 bases not matched to a gene; V was cut back by 6 bases and J by 1 base. Germline V CDR1 and CDR2: MNHEY, SVGAGI. The length of the CDR3 is 14 residues. The CDR3 here is CASSKRGTSYEQYF. Written as DNA, the CDR3 is TGTGCCAGCAGCAAGCGGGGGACTTCCTACGAGCAGTACTTC.

Note on this clonotype: This could be a read error, since a much larger clone is one nucleotide away. CDR3 loop: CASSADGVGETQYF. The CDR3 nucleotides are TGTGCCAGCAGCGCCGATGGGGTCGGGGAGACCCAGTACTTC. V and J are TRBV7-2 and TRBJ2-5, with D unclear. The germline V and J ends were trimmed by 5 bases and 5 bases, with 15 bases remaining between them. The CDR3 has 14 amino acids. CDR1 is SGHTA, CDR2 FQGNSA, per germline.

The sample holds many counts of this clonotype. The J gene is TRBJ2-7, the V gene TRBV27, with no clear D. This CDR3 contains 15 residues. V lost 3 bases, J lost 4 bases, and 16 bases lay in between. Germline V lookup: CDR1 MNHEY, CDR2 SMNVEV (reference sequence). This CDR3 reads CASSFLHGYRYEQYF. The CDR3 coding sequence is TGTGCCAGCAGTTTCCTTCACGGGTACAGATACGAGCAGTACTTC.

Only a few counts were recorded for this clonotype. In DNA, the CDR3 is TGTGCCAGCAGTGAAACAGGAATTCACACTGAAGCTTTCTTT. The encoded protein is CASSETGIHTEAFF. The V gene is TRBV25-1, the J gene TRBJ1-1; D is perhaps TRBD1 (5 bases). The germline gives CDR1 MGHDK, CDR2 SYGVNS. V was trimmed by 2 bases and J by 3 bases, leaving 10 bases between them. The CDR3 spans 14 residues.

This clonotype was detected only a few times. The V gene is TRBV5-5, the J gene TRBJ1-6; 9 bases align to TRBD1. The CDR3 contains 16 residues. Germline V gene sequence: CDR1 SGHKS, CDR2 YYEKEE (reference sequence). The V and J ends lost 6 bases and 6 bases, in that order; junction bases with no gene match: 10. The CDR3 coding sequence is TGTGCCAGCAACCCCGGGACAGGGTTTTTTAATTCACCCCTCCACTTT. It yields the protein CASNPGTGFFNSPLHF. Based on the CDR3 plus reference TRBV5-5 and TRBJ1-6, the full variable domain is DAGVTQSPTHLIKTRGQQVTLRCSPISGHKSVSWYQQVLGQGPQFIFQYYEKEERGRGNFPDRFSARQFPNYSSELNVNALLLGDSALYLCASNPGTGFFNSPLHFGNGTRLTVT.

This clonotype appeared many times. The rearrangement uses TRBV3-1 and TRBJ1-2, with 10 bases that match TRBD1. Germline CDR1 is LGHDT and CDR2 is YNNKEL (reference sequence). This CDR3 is built from 16 residues. J lost 4 bases, V lost 2 bases, and 7 bases had no gene match. CDR3 sequence reads: CASSQLVTGGAYGYTF. In DNA, the CDR3 is TGTGCCAGCAGCCAATTGGTGACAGGGGGCGCCTATGGCTACACCTTC.

This clonotype was counted at least ten times. CDR3 DNA: TGCGCCAGCAGCCAAAGCCCGGGACTAGCGGGAGCAGATACGCAGTATTTT. This gives the protein CASSQSPGLAGADTQYF. The gene calls are TRBV4-1 and TRBJ2-3, with 14 nucleotides matching TRBD2. The trim removed 2 bases at V and 4 bases at J, leaving 5 bases unmatched. Germline V gene lookup returns CDR1 MGHRA and CDR2 YSYEKL. This CDR3 spans 17 amino acids.

This clonotype was seen only a few times. A much larger clonotype is one base distant, so this may be a read error. The CDR3 nucleotides are TGTGCCAGCACCATGGGGCGCGGTGGGGAGCTGTTTTTT. Translating gives CASTMGRGGELFF. J is TRBJ2-2 and V is TRBV7-2; D perhaps matches TRBD1 (5 bases). Germline V gene lookup returns CDR1 SGHTA and CDR2 FQGNSA. Trimming removed 7 bases from V and 8 bases from J, with 14 bases in between. The CDR3 length is 13 residues.

This clonotype was picked up many times. The gene calls are TRBV2 and TRBJ2-5, with TRBD1 identical over 9 bases. The J call is uncertain, as TRBJ2-7 better fits the DNA end. The germline CDR1 and CDR2 sequences are SNHLY and FYNNEI. This CDR3 spans 14 amino acids. This chain's CDR3 is CASSERDRESEQYF. The CDR3 nucleotides are TGTGCCAGCAGTGAAAGGGACAGGGAATCCGAGCAGTACTTC.

The V gene is TRBV7-8, the J gene TRBJ1-1; D may be TRBD1 (5 bases). With 1 base removed from V and 5 bases from J, the gap between germline ends came to 17 bases. The CDR3 runs to 16 residues. From germline, CDR1 is SGHVS and CDR2 FQNEAQ. This chain's CDR3 is CASSLGSRQGLTEAFF. The CDR3 coding sequence is TGTGCCAGCAGCTTAGGGTCGAGGCAGGGATTGACTGAAGCTTTCTTT.

Many counts were recorded for this clonotype. The chain recombines TRBV20-1 with TRBJ2-7; D may be TRBD2 (6 bases). V dropped 0 bases and J dropped 6 bases, with 18 bases sitting between them. Germline lookup yields CDR1 DFQATT and CDR2 SNEGSKA (reference sequence). The CDR3 contains 15 residues. The CDR3 is CSARDQAGGNSEQYF. In nucleotides, the CDR3 is TGCAGTGCTAGAGATCAAGCCGGGGGTAACTCCGAGCAGTACTTC.

The table lists this clonotype with many counts. V is TRBV7-2 and J is TRBJ1-4; 10 bases map to TRBD1. CDR1 and CDR2 from the germline V gene are SGHTA and FQGNSA. After removal of 2 bases from V and 4 bases from J, the junction contained 4 bases not matched to a gene. The CDR3 spans 16 residues. The CDR3 bases are TGTGCCAGCAGCTTAAGGACAGGGGGATTTAATGAAAAACTGTTTTTT. Translation: CASSLRTGGFNEKLFF.

This clonotype was seen repeatedly, ten times or more. The rearrangement joins TRBV5-1 to TRBJ1-2, with 7 bases lining up with TRBD1. The CDR3 sequence is 13 residues long. With 5 bases clipped from V and 8 bases from J, the junction kept 9 bases outside the gene matches. CDR1 SGHRS and CDR2 YFSETQ come from the germline V gene. The chain's CDR3 is CASRIGQERGYTF. Here the CDR3 DNA reads TGCGCCAGCAGGATCGGACAGGAACGCGGCTACACCTTC.

This clonotype showed up many times. CDR3 region: CAISESGYNYGYTF. The CDR3 coding sequence is TGTGCCATCAGTGAGTCTGGATATAACTATGGCTACACCTTC. The chain recombines TRBV10-3 with TRBJ1-2; D is unclear. Per the germline V gene, CDR1 is ENHRY and CDR2 is SYGVKD. V was clipped by 0 bases and J by 1 base, with 6 bases between them. The CDR3 loop spans 14 amino acids.

This clonotype was recorded a few times. A much larger clonotype is one base distant, so this may be a read error. The V and J genes are TRBV9 and TRBJ2-7; the D gene is possibly TRBD2 (6 bases). The CDR3 loop spans 14 amino acids. The germline V gene encodes CDR1 SGDLS and CDR2 YYNGEE. V lost 3 bases and J lost 1, with 11 bases in between. In DNA form, the CDR3 reads TGTGCCAGCAGCGGAGGCGGGAATTCCTACGAGCAGTACTTC. This codes for CASSGGGNSYEQYF.

This clonotype was counted many times. The CDR3 DNA reads TGTGCCAGCAGCCAAGGGATAGGATGGAGTGAGCAGTTCTTC. Protein: CASSQGIGWSEQFF. The J gene is TRBJ2-1, the V gene TRBV14, with D unclear. CDR1 and CDR2 (germline): SGHDN, FVKESK. V shed 1 base and J shed 9 bases, with 13 bases lying between them. The CDR3 sequence is 14 residues long.

In nucleotides, the CDR3 is TGTGCCAGCAGCGTAGGTGCAGGGCCTCTCGAGCAGTACTTC. It codes for CASSVGAGPLEQYF. This rearrangement joins TRBV9 to TRBJ2-7, with D perhaps matching TRBD1 (5 bases). The V gene lost 0 bases and the J gene lost 6 bases, with 13 bases spanning the gap. The CDR3 consists of 14 residues. Germline values: CDR1 SGDLS, CDR2 YYNGEE. Filled out from reference TRBV9 and TRBJ2-7, the complete variable domain reads DSGVTQTPKHLITATGQRVTLRCSPRSGDLSVYWYQQSLDQGLQFLIQYYNGEERAKGNILERFSAQQFPDLHSELNLSSLELGDSALYFCASSVGAGPLEQYFGPGTRLTVT.

This clonotype has just one count. The V call is TRBV5-1, the J call TRBJ2-1; the match to TRBD2 covers 13 bases. Germline V gives CDR1 SGHRS, CDR2 YFSETQ. Trimming removed 1 base from V and 4 bases from J; junction bases left unmatched: 14. The CDR3 runs 20 residues. The chain's CDR3 is CASSLYFRVTGLAGYNEQFF. CDR3 nucleotide sequence: TGCGCCAGCAGCTTGTATTTCCGGGTAACGGGACTAGCGGGGTACAATGAGCAGTTCTTC.

Remarks on this clonotype: A junction end diverges from the germline sequence, so it may reflect a read error. This chain links TRBV15 with TRBJ1-5; TRBD1 aligns across 8 bases. The CDR3 has 15 amino acids. The germline CDR1 and CDR2 sequences are LNHNV and YYDKDF (reference sequence). The CDR3 protein is CATSRDRGRDQPQHF. The CDR3 DNA follows: TGTGCCACCAGTAGAGACAGGGGTCGTGATCAGCCCCAGCATTTT.

Only one count was recorded for this clonotype. A read error may be the cause here, since a much bigger clone is one base away. The genes are TRBV20-1 and TRBJ2-5; D tentatively fits TRBD1 or TRBD2 (7 bases each). The CDR3 consists of 16 residues. Germline-derived CDR1 and CDR2 are DFQATT and SNEGSKA (reference sequence). This chain's CDR3 is CSARVSRGGGQKTQYF. DNA of the CDR3: TGCAGTGCTAGAGTCTCTCGGGGAGGGGGCCAAAAGACCCAGTACTTC.

The chain uses TRBV9 and TRBJ2-1; tentatively, D is TRBD2 (7 bases). CDR3 length equals 14 residues. The V gene's germline CDR1 is SGDLS and CDR2 YYNGEE. The V and J ends lost 4 bases and 13 bases respectively, with 21 bases between them. The CDR3 is CASSPGGARETQFF. CDR3 sequence (DNA): TGTGCCAGCAGCCCTGGGGGGGCGAGAGAGACCCAGTTCTTC. Supplemented by reference TRBV9 and TRBJ2-1, the full variable domain reads DSGVTQTPKHLITATGQRVTLRCSPRSGDLSVYWYQQSLDQGLQFLIQYYNGEERAKGNILERFSAQQFPDLHSELNLSSLELGDSALYFCASSPGGARETQFFGPGTRLTVL.

Regarding this clonotype: A much larger clone differs from this one at a single base, so this may be a read error. The CDR3, as DNA: TGTGCCGGCAGATCTCCGGACAGGCTCCATGGCTACACCTTC. It codes for CAGRSPDRLHGYTF. The genes are TRBV6-2 or TRBV6-3 and TRBJ1-2, with 7 nucleotides matching TRBD1. Per the germline V gene, CDR1 is MNHEY and CDR2 is SVGEGT. The CDR3 contains 14 residues.

This clonotype was counted between two and nine times. Being one base from a much bigger clone, this may be a read error. The chain has TRBV12-3 or TRBV12-4 and TRBJ2-7; no definite D call. V was cut by 4 bases and J by 9 bases, with 10 bases left in between. This CDR3 is built from 11 residues. The CDR3 reads CASSSGRLQYF. The DNA for the CDR3 is TGTGCCAGCAGTTCCGGGCGACTGCAGTACTTC.

As for this clonotype: Possible read error: a much larger clone is one base away. The rearrangement joins TRBV29-1 to TRBJ1-2, with TRBD1 matching 7 bases. V lost 7 bases to trimming and J lost 5 bases; unmatched junction nucleotides: 7. CDR3 size: 12 residues. Germline CDR1 reads SQVTM; CDR2 reads ANQGSEA. CDR3 DNA: TGCAGCGGGGGGGACAGCCAGTATGGCTACACCTTC. This sequence encodes CSGGDSQYGYTF.

This clonotype was seen ten or more times. The chain joins TRBV6-2 or TRBV6-3 to TRBJ1-5; D gene unclear. The CDR3 consists of 15 residues. Germline V lookup: CDR1 MNHEY, CDR2 SVGEGT. Deletions cut 2 bases from V and 1 base from J, with 9 bases between. This chain's CDR3 is CASSYERVSNQPQHF. The CDR3 DNA sequence: TGTGCCAGCAGTTACGAAAGGGTGAGCAATCAGCCCCAGCATTTT.